These T cell receptor beta chains were read from a single sample in a study of T cell responses to AZD1222 COVID-19 vaccine. Profiling relied on immunoSEQ multiplex PCR, and the TCRdb table lists in-frame clones only, not all of them. The data show around 190,000 clones, with around 88% seen just once and more than 9% held by the top ten. The sample was peripheral blood, taken 28 days after the second AZD1222 dose. These receptor sequences come from an adult who received the AZD1222 COVID-19 vaccine. Each CDR3 is given with its conserved first and last residue. The D gene is left open where the match is weak. Clone size is shown for a subset of rows, as once, few, many or a class of expanded clone.

V gene	J gene	clone size	D gene	CDR3 protein	CDR3 DNA
TRBV7-9	TRBJ2-7	-	-	CASSPAGLGYEQYF	TGTGCCAGCAGCCCGGCGGGTTTGGGCTACGAGCAGTACTTC
TRBV7-9	TRBJ1-1	-	-	CASSSLGDWNTEAFF	TGTGCCAGCAGCTCCCTAGGAGACTGGAACACTGAAGCTTTCTTT
TRBV5-4	TRBJ2-3	-	-	CASSLGIDSRTDTQYF	TGTGCCAGCAGCTTGGGTATTGACAGTCGGACAGATACGCAGTATTTT
TRBV6-5	TRBJ1-6	-	-	CASKTGHDSPLHF	TGTGCCAGCAAGACGGGACATGATTCACCCCTCCACTTT
TRBV5-1	TRBJ2-7	-	-	CASSPGPSTYEQYF	TGCGCCAGCAGCCCGGGCCCCAGCACCTACGAGCAGTACTTC
TRBV28	TRBJ1-1	-	TRBD1	CASSLDRANTEAFF	TGTGCCAGCAGTTTGGACAGGGCGAACACTGAAGCTTTCTTT
TRBV29-1	TRBJ1-4	-	-	CSVERGEKLFF	TGCAGCGTTGAGCGAGGTGAAAAACTGTTTTTT
TRBV7-9	TRBJ2-1	-	-	CASSGRQDEQFF	TGTGCCAGCAGCGGACGACAGGATGAGCAGTTCTTC
TRBV2	TRBJ1-3	-	TRBD1	CASSLDRASGNTIYF	TGTGCCAGCAGTCTTGACAGGGCATCTGGAAACACCATATATTTT
TRBV5-4	TRBJ2-5	-	-	CASSLPGTGGETQYF	TGTGCCAGCAGCTTACCCGGGACGGGTGGGGAGACCCAGTACTTC
TRBV30	TRBJ2-5	-	-	CAWSVVMGETQYF	TGTGCCTGGAGTGTCGTCATGGGGGAGACCCAGTACTTC
TRBV10-1	TRBJ2-1	few	-	CASRAGGFSDEQFF	TGCGCCAGCAGGGCAGGGGGGTTTAGCGATGAGCAGTTCTTC
TRBV19	TRBJ2-7	-	-	CASSPETGLQYF	TGTGCCAGTAGTCCAGAGACAGGACTCCAGTACTTC
TRBV4-1	TRBJ1-2	-	-	CASSQAGLGDYGYTF	TGCGCCAGCAGCCAAGCAGGGTTAGGGGACTATGGCTACACCTTC
TRBV5-1	TRBJ2-5	-	-	CASSLVRIQETQYF	TGCGCCAGCAGCTTGGTGCGGATACAAGAGACCCAGTACTTC
TRBV5-1	TRBJ2-1	-	-	CASSLEGAQIGDEQFF	TGCGCCAGCAGCTTGGAGGGAGCGCAAATAGGGGATGAGCAGTTCTTC
TRBV5-4	TRBJ2-1	-	TRBD2	CASSLGGGLYNEQFF	TGTGCCAGCAGCTTGGGCGGGGGGCTTTACAATGAGCAGTTCTTC
TRBV12-3/TRBV12-4	TRBJ1-6	-	-	CASSLIEYSPLHF	TGTGCCAGCAGTTTGATAGAATATTCACCCCTCCACTTT
TRBV25-1	TRBJ2-2	-	-	CASSEIGGTGELFF	TGTGCCAGCAGTGAAATTGGGGGCACCGGGGAGCTGTTTTTT
TRBV19	TRBJ1-5	-	TRBD1	CASSIGTGTNQPQHF	TGTGCCAGTAGTATTGGGACAGGGACGAATCAGCCCCAGCATTTT
TRBV9	TRBJ1-1	-	-	CASSVESTGNAFF	TGTGCCAGCAGCGTAGAAAGCACAGGCAATGCTTTCTTT
TRBV7-6	TRBJ2-3	-	TRBD2	CASSLVAGGTDTQYF	TGTGCCAGCAGCTTGGTAGCGGGAGGCACAGATACGCAGTATTTT
TRBV13	TRBJ1-3	-	-	CASSSLPQESGNTIYF	TGTGCCAGCAGCTCGTTACCGCAGGAGTCTGGAAACACCATATATTTT
TRBV7-2	TRBJ1-2	once	-	CASSLTLQGIETNYGYTF	TGTGCCAGCAGCTTGACGTTACAGGGAATTGAGACTAACTATGGCTACACCTTC
TRBV10-3	TRBJ2-4	-	TRBD1	CAISDPDRILAKNIQYF	TGTGCCATCAGTGACCCGGACAGGATTCTAGCCAAAAACATTCAGTACTTC
TRBV19	TRBJ2-7	-	TRBD1	CASSITGVEQYF	TGTGCCAGTAGTATTACAGGGGTCGAGCAGTACTTC
TRBV7-3	TRBJ2-2	-	TRBD1	CASSSTGGAAGELFF	TGTGCCAGCAGCTCCACAGGGGGCGCCGCCGGGGAGCTGTTTTTT
TRBV11-2	TRBJ2-7	-	-	CASSLRGDGGNYEQYF	TGTGCCAGCAGCTTAAGAGGGGACGGAGGGAACTACGAGCAGTACTTC
TRBV30	TRBJ1-5	-	-	CAWSVSGVHQPQHF	TGTGCCTGGAGTGTATCTGGGGTCCATCAGCCCCAGCATTTT
TRBV7-9	TRBJ2-7	-	-	CASSPTGRTDDYEQYF	TGTGCCAGCAGCCCCACTGGGAGGACGGATGACTACGAGCAGTACTTC
TRBV19	TRBJ2-3	-	TRBD1	CASSMGQATDTQYF	TGTGCCAGTAGTATGGGACAGGCTACCGATACGCAGTATTTT